Listed below are T cell receptor beta chains from one sample, sequenced in a study of T-cell reconstitution after alpha-beta-depleted transplantation in children. TCRdb reprocessed the PCR reads via MiXCR and lists one record per CDR3 protein. The table records around 400,000 distinct CDR3 sequences, about a fifth of them present only once. Sequenced here: PBMCs from the stem cell graft donor, sampled from the stem cell graft. The receptors here all came from a human donor who donated a stem cell graft to a child with acute myeloid leukemia. Both conserved end residues are part of each CDR3. Fields, in order: D gene, J gene, V gene, CDR3 length, clone size, CDR3 protein, CDR3 DNA. D genes are given only for firm matches. Clone size is stated in some rows and not others, as once, few, many or a class when expanded.

D: TRBD2
J: TRBJ2-3
V: TRBV20-1
length: 15
size: .
CDR3: CSARRSGLVTDTQYF
DNA: TGCAGTGCTAGACGATCGGGACTAGTAACAGATACGCAGTATTTT

D: TRBD2
J: TRBJ2-7
V: TRBV12-3/TRBV12-4
length: 14
size: few
CDR3: CASSSRTSDYEQYF
DNA: TGTGCCAGCAGTTCGAGGACTAGCGACTACGAGCAGTACTTC

D: .
J: TRBJ2-7
V: TRBV5-1
length: 12
size: few
CDR3: CASSWTSYEQYF
DNA: TGCGCCAGCAGCTGGACGTCCTACGAGCAGTACTTC

D: .
J: TRBJ1-2
V: TRBV3-1
length: 14
size: .
CDR3: CASSQEVRQEGYTF
DNA: TGTGCCAGCAGCCAAGAAGTAAGACAGGAAGGCTACACCTTC

D: TRBD1
J: TRBJ1-5
V: TRBV6-1
length: 14
size: many
CDR3: CASRSDRANQPQHF
DNA: TGTGCCAGCAGGTCGGACAGGGCCAATCAGCCCCAGCATTTT

D: TRBD1
J: TRBJ2-7
V: TRBV24-1
length: 13
size: .
CDR3: CATSGGQAYEQYF
DNA: TGTGCCACCAGTGGAGGACAGGCCTACGAGCAGTACTTC

D: TRBD2
J: TRBJ2-1
V: TRBV20-1
length: 14
size: few
CDR3: CSAFGTSGQNEQFF
DNA: TGCAGTGCCTTTGGGACTAGCGGGCAAAATGAGCAGTTCTTC

D: .
J: TRBJ2-1
V: TRBV24-1
length: 13
size: .
CDR3: CATSDEVHNEQFF
DNA: TGTGCCACCAGTGATGAAGTCCACAATGAGCAGTTCTTC

D: TRBD2
J: TRBJ2-3
V: TRBV29-1
length: 18
size: few
CDR3: CSVERVTSGSLSTDTQYF
DNA: TGCAGCGTTGAAAGGGTGACTAGCGGGAGTTTAAGCACAGATACGCAGTATTTT

D: TRBD2
J: TRBJ2-7
V: TRBV20-1
length: 18
size: few
CDR3: CSAPSYGLIAGGPYEQYF
DNA: TGCAGTGCCCCATCCTACGGTCTTATAGCGGGAGGGCCCTACGAGCAGTACTTC

D: .
J: TRBJ2-3
V: TRBV9
length: 16
size: many
CDR3: CASSVFNDFSTDTQYF
DNA: TGTGCCAGCAGCGTCTTCAACGATTTTAGCACAGATACGCAGTATTTT

D: TRBD1
J: TRBJ1-1
V: TRBV7-2
length: 14
size: many
CDR3: CASSLEARGRKAFF
DNA: TGTGCCAGCAGCTTAGAGGCCAGGGGGCGTAAAGCTTTCTTT

D: TRBD1
J: TRBJ2-5
V: TRBV18
length: 17
size: few
CDR3: CASSPLPDRVMGETQYF
DNA: TGTGCCAGCTCACCACTGCCGGACAGGGTCATGGGGGAGACCCAGTACTTC

D: .
J: TRBJ2-1
V: TRBV4-1
length: 16
size: few
CDR3: CASSQDGAVSYNEQFF
DNA: TGCGCCAGCAGCCAAGATGGAGCGGTCTCCTACAATGAGCAGTTCTTC

D: .
J: TRBJ1-2
V: TRBV27
length: 12
size: .
CDR3: CASSVQGGGYTF
DNA: TGTGCCAGCAGTGTCCAGGGTGGCGGCTACACCTTC

D: .
J: TRBJ2-7
V: TRBV4-1
length: 14
size: many
CDR3: CASSLSGREREQYF
DNA: TGCGCCAGCAGCCTAAGCGGAAGGGAGAGGGAGCAGTACTTC

D: .
J: TRBJ2-1
V: TRBV7-2
length: 16
size: .
CDR3: CASSFIPLSSYNEQFF
DNA: TGTGCCAGCAGCTTTATCCCCCTCAGCTCCTACAATGAGCAGTTCTTC

D: .
J: TRBJ2-5
V: TRBV20-1
length: 14
size: .
CDR3: CSASRAGPKETQYF
DNA: TGCAGTGCTAGTCGGGCGGGGCCTAAAGAGACCCAGTACTTC

D: TRBD2
J: TRBJ2-7
V: TRBV4-1
length: 17
size: .
CDR3: CASSQRGLAGSTYEQYF
DNA: TGCGCCAGCAGCCAAAGGGGACTAGCGGGATCGACCTACGAGCAGTACTTC

D: TRBD2
J: TRBJ2-1
V: TRBV29-1
length: 13
size: .
CDR3: CSVEERAGTSGIF
DNA: TGCAGCGTTGAAGAACGGGCAGGGACTAGCGGGATCTTC

D: .
J: TRBJ2-7
V: TRBV4-2
length: 15
size: .
CDR3: CASSQVRASTYEQYF
DNA: TGTGCCAGCAGCCAAGTCAGGGCTAGTACCTACGAGCAGTACTTC

D: TRBD1
J: TRBJ1-1
V: TRBV12-3/TRBV12-4
length: 14
size: .
CDR3: CASSTKDRGREAFF
DNA: TGTGCCAGCAGTACAAAGGACAGGGGACGTGAAGCTTTCTTT

D: .
J: TRBJ2-3
V: TRBV6-1
length: 14
size: many
CDR3: CASTQRDSTDTQYF
DNA: TGTGCCAGCACCCAAAGGGACAGCACAGATACGCAGTATTTT

D: TRBD1
J: TRBJ1-5
V: TRBV20-1
length: 14
size: few
CDR3: CSARQGANNQPQHF
DNA: TGCAGTGCTAGACAGGGGGCAAACAATCAGCCCCAGCATTTT

D: TRBD1
J: TRBJ2-3
V: TRBV12-3/TRBV12-4
length: 16
size: few
CDR3: CASTLRGQGVADTQYF
DNA: TGTGCCAGCACTTTAAGGGGACAGGGAGTGGCAGATACGCAGTATTTT

D: TRBD1
J: TRBJ2-1
V: TRBV6-2/TRBV6-3
length: 19
size: .
CDR3: CASSPLQGLRTLPDNEQFF
DNA: TGTGCCAGCAGTCCCTTACAGGGGTTGCGGACCCTCCCAGACAATGAGCAGTTCTTC

D: TRBD2
J: TRBJ2-7
V: TRBV20-1
length: 14
size: many
CDR3: CSASGLAGYYEQYF
DNA: TGCAGTGCTTCGGGACTAGCGGGATACTACGAGCAGTACTTC

D: .
J: TRBJ2-5
V: TRBV20-1
length: 15
size: .
CDR3: CSASIIHHIQETQYF
DNA: TGCAGTGCTAGTATAATTCATCACATCCAAGAGACCCAGTACTTC

D: TRBD1
J: TRBJ1-1
V: TRBV29-1
length: 14
size: .
CDR3: CSDLYNRGNTEAFF
DNA: TGCAGCGACTTATATAACAGGGGGAACACTGAAGCTTTCTTT

D: .
J: TRBJ2-7
V: TRBV28
length: 13
size: .
CDR3: CASSPLGDYEQYF
DNA: TGTGCCAGCAGTCCTTTGGGGGACTACGAGCAGTACTTC